One and the same sample provided the 24 T cell receptor beta chains below, sequenced in a study of cytomegalovirus exposure and HLA in healthy donors. The PCR made use of 60 Vbeta and 13 Jbeta primers. Assay used: immunoSEQ multiplex PCR; TCRdb lists only in-frame clones, some missing. Among about 150,000 clones listed, around 82% were seen once. Sequenced material: PBMCs. These receptor sequences come from a woman aged 40 to 50 in good health and CMV-seropositive.

The gene calls are TRBV5-1 and TRBJ2-2, with 10 bases that match TRBD2. Germline trimming cut 4 bases from V and 1 base from J; bases unmatched to any gene: 1. The CDR3 runs to 15 residues. Germline V gene data show CDR1 as SGHRS and CDR2 as YFSETQ. The CDR3 protein is CASSRLAGNTGELFF. The CDR3 DNA sequence: TGCGCCAGCAGCAGACTAGCGGGGAACACCGGGGAGCTGTTTTTT.

The V and J genes are TRBV9 and TRBJ2-1, with TRBD2 matching 12 bases. The CDR3 consists of 15 residues. J was trimmed by 8 bases and V by 4 bases; bases with no gene match: 7. The germline CDR1 and CDR2 sequences are SGDLS and YYNGEE. The CDR3 is CASSFRLAGVDEQFF. For the CDR3, the DNA is TGTGCCAGCAGCTTTCGACTAGCGGGAGTTGATGAGCAGTTCTTC.

The V and J genes are TRBV27 and TRBJ1-1, with 9 bases that match TRBD1. Germline V gene data show CDR1 as MNHEY and CDR2 as SMNVEV (reference sequence). The V and J ends lost 2 bases and 3 bases, in that order; junction bases with no gene match: 10. This CDR3 has 17 amino acids. The CDR3 DNA sequence: TGTGCCAGCAGTTTAGTTTGGACAGGGGAGAGGGACACTGAAGCTTTCTTT. Translation: CASSLVWTGERDTEAFF.

This chain links TRBV7-9 with TRBJ2-7, with TRBD1 matching over 8 bases. The CDR3 spans 15 residues. The germline V gene encodes CDR1 SEHNR and CDR2 FQNEAQ (reference sequence). J gave up 3 bases and V 5 bases, and 9 bases lay outside the gene matches. CDR3 sequence: CASSPRTGKGYEQYF. CDR3 bases: TGTGCCAGCAGCCCCCGGACAGGGAAGGGCTACGAGCAGTACTTC.

The chain couples TRBV5-4 to TRBJ2-3; TRBD2 agrees at 11 bases. This CDR3 is built from 17 residues. CDR1 is SGHNT, CDR2 YYREEE, per germline (reference sequence). Trimming at V came to 1 base and at J to 7 bases, leaving 11 bases not matched to a gene. Here the CDR3 reads CASSLRLIAGGENTQYF. Here the CDR3 DNA reads TGTGCCAGCAGCTTGAGGTTAATAGCGGGAGGGGAAAATACGCAGTATTTT.

The rearrangement uses TRBV27 and TRBJ2-3; the D gene is possibly TRBD1 (5 bases). The CDR3 runs 12 residues. V was pared by 5 bases and J by 11 bases, with 14 bases between. CDR1 is MNHEY, CDR2 SMNVEV, per germline (reference sequence). DNA of the CDR3: TGTGCCAGCAGTCTATACCTCGGACAGCAGTATTTT. Protein: CASSLYLGQQYF.

The chain links TRBV7-8 to TRBJ2-1, with unresolved D. This CDR3 is 16 amino acids long. The germline V gene has CDR1 SGHVS and CDR2 FQNEAQ. Trimming removed 5 bases from V and 0 bases from J, with 14 bases in between. The CDR3 bases are TGTGCCAGCAGCGTTTTGGCGGCAAGCTCCTACAATGAGCAGTTCTTC. Translating it yields CASSVLAASSYNEQFF.

The chain links TRBV5-1 to TRBJ2-1, with TRBD2 as a possible D gene (6 bases). V lost 5 bases and J lost 3, with 12 bases in between. Germline assignment: CDR1 SGHRS and CDR2 YFSETQ. The length of the CDR3 is 14 residues. The CDR3 spells CASSMDGSYNEQFF. CDR3 nucleotide sequence: TGCGCCAGCAGTATGGACGGGAGCTACAATGAGCAGTTCTTC.

The chain links TRBV6-5 to TRBJ2-3; 8 bases are a match to TRBD2. Germline V gene sequence: CDR1 MNHEY, CDR2 SVGAGI. The CDR3 runs to 14 residues. The V and J ends lost 6 bases and 4 bases, in that order; junction bases with no gene match: 6. CDR3 nucleotide sequence: TGTGCCAGCAGACCTGGACTAGCCTCAGATACGCAGTATTTT. This codes for CASRPGLASDTQYF.

V gene TRBV6-1 combines with J gene TRBJ1-4; the match to TRBD1 covers 9 bases. Germline CDR1 MNHNS, CDR2 SASEGT. Trimming removed 5 bases from V and 11 bases from J; junction bases left unmatched: 9. This CDR3 contains 14 residues. The CDR3 nucleotides read TGTGCCAGCAGTTTGGGGGACAGGGAAGGGAAACTGTTTTTT. Translation: CASSLGDREGKLFF.

The chain recombines TRBV1 with TRBJ2-2; the DNA was not used to check the table's D call, TRBD2. TRBV1 is noted as a pseudogene. This CDR3 is 15 amino acids long. In DNA form, the CDR3 reads TGCACCAGCCCCCTAGTGGAGGGAGCGCACGGGGAGCTGTTTTTT. Residues: CTSPLVEGAHGELFF.

This chain connects TRBV9 to TRBJ2-7; D possibly corresponds to TRBD2 (5 bases). V lost 4 bases to trimming and J lost 5 bases, with 16 bases between them. This CDR3 has 14 amino acids. CDR1 and CDR2 (germline): SGDLS, YYNGEE. In DNA form, the CDR3 reads TGTGCCAGCAGCCCAGCCGGACTTAAAGACGAGCAGTACTTC. It translates to CASSPAGLKDEQYF.

This clone was seen a handful of times. The genes are TRBV5-5 and TRBJ1-2, with TRBD1 matching over 9 bases. The CDR3 has 13 residues. Trimming at V came to 2 bases and at J to 11 bases, leaving 7 bases not matched to a gene. CDR1 is SGHKS, CDR2 YYEKEE, per germline (reference sequence). CDR3 amino acids: CASSFEGQGLYTF. The DNA of the CDR3 is TGTGCCAGCAGCTTTGAGGGACAGGGCTTATACACCTTC. The whole variable domain, filled in from reference TRBV5-5 and TRBJ1-2, reads DAGVTQSPTHLIKTRGQQVTLRCSPISGHKSVSWYQQVLGQGPQFIFQYYEKEERGRGNFPDRFSARQFPNYSSELNVNALLLGDSALYLCASSFEGQGLYTFGSGTRLTVV.

The chain links TRBV29-1 to TRBJ1-2; perhaps TRBD1 as D (5 bases). The V end lost 6 bases, the J end lost 0 bases, and 23 bases lay between the germline ends. This CDR3 has 17 residues. CDR1 and CDR2 from the germline V gene are SQVTM and ANQGSEA. The CDR3 DNA sequence: TGCAGCGTGATGTCCGGGACTCAAAACCGAGCTAACTATGGCTACACCTTC. It encodes CSVMSGTQNRANYGYTF.

The gene calls are TRBV7-9 and TRBJ1-4; TRBD1 matches 9 bases. Unmatched junction bases numbered 18, after V lost 11 bases and J lost 8 bases. This CDR3 has 16 residues. Germline V gives CDR1 SEHNR, CDR2 FQNEAQ (reference sequence). The CDR3 sequence is CAFEGGSGQGGEKLFF. DNA of the CDR3: TGTGCCTTCGAGGGCGGTTCGGGACAGGGTGGGGAAAAACTGTTTTTT.

V gene TRBV7-8 combines with J gene TRBJ2-7, with 8 nucleotides matching TRBD2. The V segment lost 5 bases and the J segment 2 bases; nucleotides outside the gene matches: 8. CDR1 and CDR2 from the germline V gene are SGHVS and FQNEAQ. This CDR3 spans 15 amino acids. The CDR3 sequence is CASSQTGTSAYEQYF. As DNA, the CDR3 is TGTGCCAGCAGCCAAACGGGGACTAGTGCCTACGAGCAGTACTTC.

The J gene is TRBJ2-1, the V gene TRBV6-5, with TRBD2 as a possible D gene (5 bases). V gave up 10 bases and J gave up 8 bases, with 21 bases separating them. This CDR3 comprises 14 residues. CDR1 and CDR2 from the germline V gene are MNHEY and SVGAGI. CDR3 DNA sequence: TGTGCCACCCAGGAGGCTAGGACTTTTGATGAGCAGTTCTTC. Its protein is CATQEARTFDEQFF.

This sequence joins TRBV2 and TRBJ1-2, with a weak D call TRBD1 (6 bases). Germline-derived CDR1 and CDR2 are SNHLY and FYNNEI. CDR3 length: 15 amino acids. Trimming stripped 8 bases from V and 4 bases from J, with 20 bases between. CDR3 region: CASGLTGQFSYGYTF. For the CDR3, the DNA is TGTGCCAGCGGGCTGACAGGCCAATTTTCCTATGGCTACACCTTC.

This clone was found a few times. This rearrangement joins TRBV5-1 to TRBJ2-5, with D possibly TRBD1 on 6 matching bases. The CDR3 covers 18 residues. Per the germline V gene, CDR1 is SGHRS and CDR2 is YFSETQ. V was trimmed by 4 bases and J by 5 bases, leaving 27 bases between them. The CDR3 here is CASSLRTVRAGKGETQYF. CDR3 bases: TGCGCCAGCAGCCTACGGACAGTGAGGGCAGGGAAGGGGGAGACCCAGTACTTC.

This chain uses TRBV30 with TRBJ2-2, with no clear D. The CDR3 runs 15 residues. Germline-derived CDR1 and CDR2 are GTSNPN and SVGIG (reference sequence). The V end was cut by 2 bases, the J end by 5 bases, with 15 bases between. The CDR3 is CAWSPRSGLTGELFF. CDR3 in DNA: TGTGCCTGGAGTCCCCGTTCCGGGTTGACCGGGGAGCTGTTTTTT. Using reference TRBV30 and TRBJ2-2 for the parts outside the CDR3, the full variable domain is SQTIHQWPATLVQPVGSPLSLECTVEGTSNPNLYWYRQAAGRGLQLLFYSVGIGQISSEVPQNLSASRPQDRQFILSSKKLLLSDSGFYLCAWSPRSGLTGELFFGEGSRLTVL.

The chain employs TRBV28 and TRBJ2-7; D may be TRBD2 (5 bases). The CDR3 has 13 residues. Germline V CDR1 and CDR2: MDHEN, SYDVKM. Trimming shortened V by 4 bases and J by 3 bases, and 10 bases separated the two germline ends. CDR3 DNA: TGTGCCAGCAGTTCCTCCGGGGACTACGAGCAGTACTTC. Protein: CASSSSGDYEQYF.

This chain links TRBV30 with TRBJ2-1, with TRBD2 identical over 9 bases. The CDR3 contains 15 residues. Germline trimming cut 3 bases from V and 3 bases from J; bases unmatched to any gene: 6. CDR1 GTSNPN and CDR2 SVGIG come from the germline V gene (reference sequence). The CDR3 protein is CAWRSAGGIYNEQFF. Here the CDR3 DNA reads TGTGCCTGGAGGTCCGCGGGAGGGATCTACAATGAGCAGTTCTTC.

The J gene is TRBJ2-7, the V gene TRBV5-6; TRBD2 matches 11 bases. Per the germline V gene, CDR1 is SGHDT and CDR2 is YYEEEE. The length of the CDR3 is 15 residues. The V gene end was trimmed by 2 bases and the J gene end by 4 bases; junction bases not matched to a gene: 5. This CDR3 is CASSLFTSGSYEQYF. In DNA, the CDR3 is TGTGCCAGCAGCTTATTTACTAGCGGGAGTTACGAGCAGTACTTC.

The chain employs TRBV4-1 and TRBJ2-7, with 11 positions matching TRBD2. CDR3 length: 17 amino acids. V gave up 0 bases and J gave up 7 bases; unmatched junction bases: 11. Germline V gene sequence: CDR1 MGHRA, CDR2 YSYEKL. The CDR3, as DNA: TGCGCCAGCAGCCAAGATCTGTTCGGACTAGCGGGTGGGGAGCAGTACTTC. Its translation is CASSQDLFGLAGGEQYF.